This T cell receptor (beta chain) was obtained from a study of cytomegalovirus exposure and HLA in healthy donors. Overall study findings and caveats: What a later analysis reportedly showed was that an Asian-associated ancestry cluster had fewer N-insertions than the roughly 670-donor mean.

CDR1 is SGHNT and CDR2 is YYREEE in the germline V gene (reference sequence). The CDR3 covers 15 residues. The ends lost 1 base at V and 3 bases at J; junction bases unmatched: 3. Primers: 60 Vbeta forward and 13 Jbeta reverse. Source study methods: A later analysis counted approximately 80 million unique TCR beta chains, some 10 million shared. Profiling relied on immunoSEQ multiplex PCR, and the TCRdb table lists in-frame clones only, not all of them. The DNA gave D and trimming, while V, J and clone size come from that table. The data contain 130,000 to 150,000 clones, 78% of them singletons. For this clone: Its antigen is unidentified.

J is TRBJ2-1 and V is TRBV5-4; TRBD1 aligns across 8 bases. The clonotype comes from a male donor in good health and CMV-seronegative. The sample taken for sequencing was PBMCs. DNA of the CDR3: TGTGCCAGCAGCTTGCGACAGGGGAGCTACAATGAGCAGTTCTTC. Its translation is CASSLRQGSYNEQFF.